This T cell receptor (beta chain) was sequenced during a study of neurological immune-mediated disorders. Trimming cost V 5 bases and J 2 bases, with 9 bases left between them. Germline V gene data show CDR1 as SQVTM and CDR2 as ANQGSEA. The length of the CDR3 is 13 residues. TCRdb called the 5' RACE reads again in MiXCR, with one record for every CDR3 protein. The table records around 46,000 distinct CDR3 sequences, 3.5% to 5% of them present only once. There are many counts of this clonotype. The origin of this receptor is a woman in her fifties or sixties with multiple sclerosis. Source material: PBMCs. The chain has TRBV29-1 and TRBJ2-2; D is unclear. The CDR3 DNA is TGCAGCGTTTATGACGGAAACACCGGGGAGCTGTTTTTT. Residues: CSVYDGNTGELFF.